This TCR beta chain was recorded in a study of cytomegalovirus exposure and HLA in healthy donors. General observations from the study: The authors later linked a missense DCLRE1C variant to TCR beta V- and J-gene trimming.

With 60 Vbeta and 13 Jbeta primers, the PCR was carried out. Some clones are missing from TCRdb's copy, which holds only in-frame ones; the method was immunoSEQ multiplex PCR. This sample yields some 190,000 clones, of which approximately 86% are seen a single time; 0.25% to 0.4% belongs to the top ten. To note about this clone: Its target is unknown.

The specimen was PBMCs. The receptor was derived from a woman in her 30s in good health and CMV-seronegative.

CDR3 nucleotide sequence: TGTGCCAGCAGGCCCCCCGGGACAGGGGTATACGGCTACACCTTC. Protein: CASRPPGTGVYGYTF. The V gene is TRBV11-2, the J gene TRBJ1-2; TRBD1 matches at 10 bases. The CDR3 is 15 amino acids. J gave up 8 bases and V 6 bases, and 12 bases lay outside the gene matches. The V gene's germline CDR1 is SGHAT and CDR2 FQNNGV.